This is a list of T cell receptor beta chains from one sample in a study of Ad26.COV2.S vaccination and SARS-CoV-2 variants. The table came from immunoSEQ multiplex PCR; TCRdb's copy has only in-frame clones and leaves some out. The sample contains approximately 300,000 clones, about 82% of which appear only once. The source material was peripheral blood, sampled in a trial of Ad26.COV2.S vaccine versus placebo. Every receptor here comes from a person aged 18-60 years who received the Ad26.COV2.S COVID-19 vaccine or a placebo. Both conserved end residues are part of each CDR3. The order of the fields is D gene, clone size, V gene, J gene, CDR3 DNA, CDR3 protein. The D gene is left open where the match is weak. Size tells how often a clone was seen (once, few, many) or the class of an expanded clone, and some rows leave it out.

d_gene: .
abundance: once
v_gene: TRBV12-3/TRBV12-4
j_gene: TRBJ1-2
CDR3nt: TGTGCCAGCAGTTTAGATCAGGGGATTGGCTACACCTTC
CDR3aa: CASSLDQGIGYTF

d_gene: TRBD1
abundance: .
v_gene: TRBV5-1
j_gene: TRBJ2-3
CDR3nt: TGCGCCAGCAGGGCTGGGACAGGGAGCACAGATACGCAGTATTTT
CDR3aa: CASRAGTGSTDTQYF

d_gene: .
abundance: .
v_gene: TRBV2
j_gene: TRBJ1-2
CDR3nt: TGTGCCAGCAGTGTTTACCCTCGTGGAGAGGGCACCTTC
CDR3aa: CASSVYPRGEGTF

d_gene: .
abundance: .
v_gene: TRBV6-4
j_gene: TRBJ1-1
CDR3nt: TGTGCCAGCAGCAGGGATATGGACACTGAAGCTTTCTTT
CDR3aa: CASSRDMDTEAFF

d_gene: .
abundance: .
v_gene: TRBV4-1
j_gene: TRBJ2-1
CDR3nt: TGCGCCAGCAGCCAAGATAGGGCACTTAGTAAGAGGGACAATGAGCAGTTCTTC
CDR3aa: CASSQDRALSKRDNEQFF

d_gene: .
abundance: .
v_gene: TRBV5-1
j_gene: TRBJ1-1
CDR3nt: TGCGCCAGCAGCTCTACAGACAGGAGGAACACTGAAGCTTTCTTT
CDR3aa: CASSSTDRRNTEAFF

d_gene: .
abundance: once
v_gene: TRBV12-3/TRBV12-4
j_gene: TRBJ1-5
CDR3nt: TGTGCCAGCACCGGCCGGGGTAATCAGCCCCAGCATTTT
CDR3aa: CASTGRGNQPQHF

d_gene: .
abundance: .
v_gene: TRBV6-5
j_gene: TRBJ2-3
CDR3nt: TGTGCCAGCAGTTACTCGATTAGTGCTAGCACAGATACGCAGTATTTT
CDR3aa: CASSYSISASTDTQYF

d_gene: .
abundance: .
v_gene: TRBV7-2
j_gene: TRBJ1-1
CDR3nt: TGTGCCAGCAGCCTAGGGCCGGAAAACACTGAAGCTTTCTTT
CDR3aa: CASSLGPENTEAFF

d_gene: .
abundance: .
v_gene: TRBV5-1
j_gene: TRBJ2-7
CDR3nt: TGCGCCAGCAGCTTGCTAGGTCGGGGGCAGGGGTTCGCCTACGAGCAGTACTTC
CDR3aa: CASSLLGRGQGFAYEQYF

d_gene: .
abundance: few
v_gene: TRBV7-9
j_gene: TRBJ1-4
CDR3nt: TGTGCCAGCAGCTTAGGTGGGCAACAATATGGAGGGACGGTGTTTTTT
CDR3aa: CASSLGGQQYGGTVFF

d_gene: .
abundance: .
v_gene: TRBV28
j_gene: TRBJ1-6
CDR3nt: TGTGCCAGCAGTTTAGCCCCCTCACCCCTCCACTTT
CDR3aa: CASSLAPSPLHF

d_gene: TRBD1
abundance: .
v_gene: TRBV28
j_gene: TRBJ1-1
CDR3nt: TGTGCCAGCAGTTCCAGACAGGGGACCTCGAACACTGAAGCTTTCTTT
CDR3aa: CASSSRQGTSNTEAFF

d_gene: TRBD1
abundance: .
v_gene: TRBV10-3
j_gene: TRBJ2-5
CDR3nt: TGTGCCATCAGTCCCGGGACAGGGGGCGTTGAGACCCAGTACTTC
CDR3aa: CAISPGTGGVETQYF

d_gene: TRBD2
abundance: .
v_gene: TRBV15
j_gene: TRBJ2-7
CDR3nt: TGTGCCACCAGATATTTCAGCGGGGGAATGCCTGACTCCTACGAGCAGTACTTC
CDR3aa: CATRYFSGGMPDSYEQYF

d_gene: TRBD2
abundance: .
v_gene: TRBV6-1
j_gene: TRBJ2-5
CDR3nt: TGTGCCAGCAGTGAAAACGCGGGGGGCGCCGCGGGGACCCAGTACTTC
CDR3aa: CASSENAGGAAGTQYF

d_gene: .
abundance: few
v_gene: TRBV6-5
j_gene: TRBJ1-6
CDR3nt: TGTGCCAGCAGTTACCTTCCGACGGATTCACCCCTCCACTTT
CDR3aa: CASSYLPTDSPLHF

d_gene: TRBD2
abundance: .
v_gene: TRBV3-1/TRBV3-2
j_gene: TRBJ2-5
CDR3nt: TGTGCCAGCAGCCAAGATACGGGGGGGGGCCGTGAGACCCAGTACTTC
CDR3aa: CASSQDTGGGRETQYF

d_gene: .
abundance: .
v_gene: TRBV5-5
j_gene: TRBJ2-7
CDR3nt: TGTGCCAGCAGCTCCCGGGACACTGCTTCAACTCCCTACGAGCAGTACTTC
CDR3aa: CASSSRDTASTPYEQYF

d_gene: .
abundance: .
v_gene: TRBV7-9
j_gene: TRBJ1-1
CDR3nt: TGTGCCAGCACCCCGACGGAGGGTGGGGGAGATGAAGCTTTCTTT
CDR3aa: CASTPTEGGGDEAFF

d_gene: .
abundance: .
v_gene: TRBV13
j_gene: TRBJ1-1
CDR3nt: TGTGCCAGCAGCTTAGGGGCAGGCCATGACGAAGCTTTCTTT
CDR3aa: CASSLGAGHDEAFF

d_gene: .
abundance: once
v_gene: TRBV9
j_gene: TRBJ1-4
CDR3nt: TGTGCCAGCAGCGCGACCGCTGAGGAAAAACTGTTTTTT
CDR3aa: CASSATAEEKLFF

d_gene: .
abundance: few
v_gene: TRBV3-1/TRBV3-2
j_gene: TRBJ2-5
CDR3nt: TGTGCCAGCAGCCAAGGCAGGGGCGCGGAGACCCAGTACTTC
CDR3aa: CASSQGRGAETQYF

d_gene: .
abundance: many
v_gene: TRBV5-1
j_gene: TRBJ1-2
CDR3nt: TGCGCCAGCAGCTTATCGTCAGGGAAAGGCTACACCTTC
CDR3aa: CASSLSSGKGYTF

d_gene: .
abundance: .
v_gene: TRBV10-2
j_gene: TRBJ1-5
CDR3nt: TGCGCCAGCAGACCGCAGGGTGAGAGGTCGGGCCAGCATTTT
CDR3aa: CASRPQGERSGQHF

d_gene: TRBD2
abundance: many
v_gene: TRBV10-3
j_gene: TRBJ2-3
CDR3nt: TGTGCCATCAGTGCCCTAGCGGGGGGAGATACGCAGTATTTT
CDR3aa: CAISALAGGDTQYF

d_gene: TRBD1
abundance: .
v_gene: TRBV5-1
j_gene: TRBJ2-5
CDR3nt: TGCGCCAGCAGCTTGATAGAGACAGGGGCAGAGACCCAGTACTTC
CDR3aa: CASSLIETGAETQYF

d_gene: .
abundance: .
v_gene: TRBV6-5
j_gene: TRBJ1-1
CDR3nt: TGTGCCAGCAGCCGGACAGCAGATGAAGCTTTCTTT
CDR3aa: CASSRTADEAFF

d_gene: .
abundance: once
v_gene: TRBV5-1
j_gene: TRBJ1-4
CDR3nt: TGCGCCAGCAGCTCCCAAGCAACTAATGAAAAACTGTTTTTT
CDR3aa: CASSSQATNEKLFF

d_gene: .
abundance: .
v_gene: TRBV29-1
j_gene: TRBJ2-7
CDR3nt: TGCAGCGTCTATGGACGGGCCTCCTACGAGCAGTACTTC
CDR3aa: CSVYGRASYEQYF

d_gene: .
abundance: .
v_gene: TRBV7-2
j_gene: TRBJ1-2
CDR3nt: TGTGCCAGCAGCTTAGCGTTGCACAGGGACTACACCTTC
CDR3aa: CASSLALHRDYTF

d_gene: .
abundance: many
v_gene: TRBV28
j_gene: TRBJ2-6
CDR3nt: TGTGCCAGCAGTTTGATCCGATGGACGGCAATCTCTGGGGCCAACGTCCTGACTTTC
CDR3aa: CASSLIRWTAISGANVLTF

d_gene: .
abundance: once
v_gene: TRBV7-2
j_gene: TRBJ2-2
CDR3nt: TGTGCCAGCAGCTTACGACCGGATATGGTCACCGGGGAGCTGTTTTTT
CDR3aa: CASSLRPDMVTGELFF

d_gene: .
abundance: .
v_gene: TRBV5-4
j_gene: TRBJ1-2
CDR3nt: TGTGCCAGCAGCCCGGACAGCTATGGCTACACCTTC
CDR3aa: CASSPDSYGYTF

d_gene: TRBD1
abundance: .
v_gene: TRBV6-6
j_gene: TRBJ2-1
CDR3nt: TGTGCCAGCACCAGGGGGAATTACAATGAGCAGTTCTTC
CDR3aa: CASTRGNYNEQFF

d_gene: .
abundance: .
v_gene: TRBV2
j_gene: TRBJ1-4
CDR3nt: TGTGCCAGCAGCCTGTTGGGGGCTGAAAAACTGTTTTTT
CDR3aa: CASSLLGAEKLFF

d_gene: .
abundance: .
v_gene: TRBV19
j_gene: TRBJ1-5
CDR3nt: TGTGCCAGTAGTATAGTTGCGGGGGGCAATCAGCCCCAGCATTTT
CDR3aa: CASSIVAGGNQPQHF